This section outlines one TCR beta chain sequence together with its context. The antigen is undetermined. The sample belongs to a study of CD8+ T cells in alopecia areata. Turning to the study itself: Patients received oral tofacitinib, 5 to 10 mg twice daily, for moderate-to-severe alopecia areata. Percentage of affected scalp area was the basis on which treated patients' severity was scored. The study, taken as a whole, reports: Administration of tofacitinib significantly diminished scalp clonality and expanded CD8+ clones within the top 100. Alphabeta T cells residing in normal skin are also sequenced in scalp samples.

RNA, once extracted, was reverse transcribed into cDNA for use as the sequencing template. Clones were read by immunoSEQ multiplex PCR, and TCRdb kept only the in-frame ones, dropping some. Among about 200,000 clones listed, under 40% were seen once. Treatment noted: oral pan-JAK inhibitor, 5-10 mg twice daily. This CDR3 has 11 residues. CDR1 and CDR2 (germline): SGHAT, FQDESV (reference sequence). Trimming took 7 bases from V and 4 from J, leaving 2 bases between them. Here the sequenced sample was CD4+ T cells sorted from blood, taken at approximately week 30, from a patient treated with tofacitinib. The source is a human donor with alopecia areata. The chain joins TRBV11-1 to TRBJ2-6; D gene ambiguous. This chain's CDR3 is CASTGANVLTF. CDR3 nucleotide sequence: TGTGCCAGCACCGGGGCCAACGTCCTGACTTTC.